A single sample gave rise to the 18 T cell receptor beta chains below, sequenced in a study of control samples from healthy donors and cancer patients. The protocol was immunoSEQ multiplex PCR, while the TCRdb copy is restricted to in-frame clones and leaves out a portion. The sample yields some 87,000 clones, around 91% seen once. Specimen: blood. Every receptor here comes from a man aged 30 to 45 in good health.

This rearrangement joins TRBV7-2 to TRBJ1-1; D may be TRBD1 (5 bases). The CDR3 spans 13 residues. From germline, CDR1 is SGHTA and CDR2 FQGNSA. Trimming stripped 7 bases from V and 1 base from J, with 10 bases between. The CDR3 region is CASTFQGNTEAFF. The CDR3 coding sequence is TGTGCCAGCACCTTCCAGGGGAACACTGAAGCTTTCTTT. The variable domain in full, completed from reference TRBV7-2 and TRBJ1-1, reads GAGVSQSPSNKVTEKGKDVELRCDPISGHTALYWYRQSLGQGLEFLIYFQGNSAPDKSGLPSDRFSAERTGGSVSTLTIQRTQQEDSAVYLCASTFQGNTEAFFGQGTRLTVV.

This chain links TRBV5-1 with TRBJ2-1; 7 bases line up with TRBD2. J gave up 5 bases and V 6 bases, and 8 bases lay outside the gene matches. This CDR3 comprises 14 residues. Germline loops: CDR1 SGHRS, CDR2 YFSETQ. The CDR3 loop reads CASIRPGGDNEQFF. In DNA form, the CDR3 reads TGCGCCAGCATTCGACCGGGGGGAGACAATGAGCAGTTCTTC. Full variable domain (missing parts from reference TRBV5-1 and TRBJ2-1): KAGVTQTPRYLIKTRGQQVTLSCSPISGHRSVSWYQQTPGQGLQFLFEYFSETQRNKGNFPGRFSGRQFSNSRSEMNVSTLELGDSALYLCASIRPGGDNEQFFGPGTRLTVL.

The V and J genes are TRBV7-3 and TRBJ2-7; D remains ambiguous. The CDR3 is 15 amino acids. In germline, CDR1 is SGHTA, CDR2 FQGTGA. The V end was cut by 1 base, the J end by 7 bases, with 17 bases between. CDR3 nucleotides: TGTGCCAGCAGCTTAAAGCGTCAGGAGCTAGTGGAGCAGTACTTC. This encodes CASSLKRQELVEQYF.

The CDR3 reads CASSQPGRGWHEQYF. As DNA, the CDR3 is TGTGCCAGCAGCCAACCAGGGAGGGGTTGGCACGAGCAGTACTTC. J is TRBJ2-7 and V is TRBV14, with 7 bases fitting TRBD2. The CDR3 contains 15 residues. CDR1 is SGHDN and CDR2 is FVKESK in the germline V gene. The J segment lost 5 bases and the V segment lost 2 bases, leaving 9 bases of the junction unmatched. The variable domain in full, with the rest retrieved from reference TRBV14 and TRBJ2-7, is EAGVTQFPSHSVIEKGQTVTLRCDPISGHDNLYWYRRVMGKEIKFLLHFVKESKQDESGMPNNRFLAERTGGTYSTLKVQPAELEDSGVYFCASSQPGRGWHEQYFGPGTRLTVT.

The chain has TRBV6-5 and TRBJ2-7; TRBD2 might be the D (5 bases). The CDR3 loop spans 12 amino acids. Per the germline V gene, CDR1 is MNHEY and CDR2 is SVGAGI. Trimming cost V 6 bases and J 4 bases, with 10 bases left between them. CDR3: CASRRGSYEQYF. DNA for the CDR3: TGTGCCAGCAGACGGGGATCGTACGAGCAGTACTTC.

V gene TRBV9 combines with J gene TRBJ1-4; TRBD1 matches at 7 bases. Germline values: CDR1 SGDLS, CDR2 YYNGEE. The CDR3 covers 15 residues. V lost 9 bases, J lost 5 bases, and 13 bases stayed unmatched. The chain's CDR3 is CATSLAGQPNEKLFF. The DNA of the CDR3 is TGTGCCACCTCGTTAGCGGGACAGCCCAATGAAAAACTGTTTTTT.

The CDR3 DNA reads as TGTGCCACCAGCAAGGACCGATGGGTCTCCTACGAGCAGTACTTC. It encodes CATSKDRWVSYEQYF. The chain couples TRBV15 to TRBJ2-7, with D uncertain. Germline CDR1 reads LNHNV; CDR2 reads YYDKDF (reference sequence). This CDR3 has 15 amino acids. V was shortened by 4 bases and J by 0 bases, with 13 bases between the two germline ends.

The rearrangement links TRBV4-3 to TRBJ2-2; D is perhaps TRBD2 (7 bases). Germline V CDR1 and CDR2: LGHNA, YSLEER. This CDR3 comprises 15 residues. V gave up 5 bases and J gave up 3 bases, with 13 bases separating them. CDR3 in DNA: TGCGCCAGCAGCGGCGCGGGGGCCGACACCGGGGAGCTGTTTTTT. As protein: CASSGAGADTGELFF.

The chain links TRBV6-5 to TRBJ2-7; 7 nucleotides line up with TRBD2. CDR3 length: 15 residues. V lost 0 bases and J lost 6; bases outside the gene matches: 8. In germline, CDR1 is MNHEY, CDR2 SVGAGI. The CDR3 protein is CASSYSSRGVGEQYF. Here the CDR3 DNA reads TGTGCCAGCAGTTACTCCTCCCGGGGGGTGGGCGAGCAGTACTTC.

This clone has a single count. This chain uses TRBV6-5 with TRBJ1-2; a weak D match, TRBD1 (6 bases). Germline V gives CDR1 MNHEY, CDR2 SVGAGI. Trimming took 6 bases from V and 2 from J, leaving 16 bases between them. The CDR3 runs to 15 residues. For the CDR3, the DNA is TGTGCCAGCAGAATGGGGGCGACAGCGAACTATGGCTACACCTTC. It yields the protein CASRMGATANYGYTF.

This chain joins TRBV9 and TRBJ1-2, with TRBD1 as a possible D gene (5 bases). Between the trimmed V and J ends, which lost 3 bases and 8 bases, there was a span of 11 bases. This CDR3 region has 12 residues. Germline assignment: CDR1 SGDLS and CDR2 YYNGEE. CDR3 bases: TGTGCCAGCAGCGAGGAGGGGCTGGGCTACACCTTC. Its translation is CASSEEGLGYTF.

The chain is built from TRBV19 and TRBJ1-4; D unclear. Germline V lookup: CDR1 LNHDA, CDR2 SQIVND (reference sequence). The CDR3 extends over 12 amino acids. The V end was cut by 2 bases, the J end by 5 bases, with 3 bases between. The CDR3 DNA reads TGTGCCAGTAGTATAAAGAATGAAAAACTGTTTTTT. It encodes CASSIKNEKLFF.

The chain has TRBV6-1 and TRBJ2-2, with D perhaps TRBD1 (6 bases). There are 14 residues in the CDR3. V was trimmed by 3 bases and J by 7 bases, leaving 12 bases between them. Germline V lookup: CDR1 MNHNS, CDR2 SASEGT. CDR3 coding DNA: TGTGCCAGCAGTGAGCACAGGGATGACGGGGAGCTGTTTTTT. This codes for CASSEHRDDGELFF.

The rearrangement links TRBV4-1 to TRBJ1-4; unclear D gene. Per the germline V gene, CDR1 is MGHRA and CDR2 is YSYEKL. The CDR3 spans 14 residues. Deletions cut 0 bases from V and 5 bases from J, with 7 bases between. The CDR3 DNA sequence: TGCGCCAGCAGCCAAGATCTACAAAATGAAAAACTGTTTTTT. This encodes CASSQDLQNEKLFF.

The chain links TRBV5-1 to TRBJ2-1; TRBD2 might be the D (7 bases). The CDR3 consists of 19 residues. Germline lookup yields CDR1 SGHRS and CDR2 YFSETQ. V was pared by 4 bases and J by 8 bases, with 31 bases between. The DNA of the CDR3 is TGCGCCAGCAGCAGGGGGGGACTTCAGCGGTTGGAGGGCCACGATGAGCAGTTCTTC. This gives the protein CASSRGGLQRLEGHDEQFF.

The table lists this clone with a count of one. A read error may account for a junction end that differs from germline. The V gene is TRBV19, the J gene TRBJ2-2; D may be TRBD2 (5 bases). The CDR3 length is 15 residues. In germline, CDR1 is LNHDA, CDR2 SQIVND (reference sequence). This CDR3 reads CASTSLSPNTGELLF. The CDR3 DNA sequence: TGTGCCAGTACCTCCCTTTCTCCGAACACCGGGGAGCTGCTTTTT.

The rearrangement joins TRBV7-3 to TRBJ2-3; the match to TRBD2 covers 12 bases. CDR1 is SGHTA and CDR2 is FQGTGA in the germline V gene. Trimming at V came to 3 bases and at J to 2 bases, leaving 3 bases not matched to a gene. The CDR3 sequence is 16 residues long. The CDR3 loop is CASSFTSGGYTDTQYF. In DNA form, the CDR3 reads TGTGCCAGCAGCTTCACTAGCGGGGGGTACACAGATACGCAGTATTTT.

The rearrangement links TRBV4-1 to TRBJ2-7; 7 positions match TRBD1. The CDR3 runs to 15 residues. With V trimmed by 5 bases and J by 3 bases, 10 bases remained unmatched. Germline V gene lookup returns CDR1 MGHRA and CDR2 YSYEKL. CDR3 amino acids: CASSATGTAYYEQYF. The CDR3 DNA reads TGCGCCAGCAGCGCCACCGGGACAGCATACTACGAGCAGTACTTC.